Listed below are T cell receptor beta chains from one sample, sequenced in a study of monozygotic twins with cystic fibrosis. Assay used: immunoSEQ multiplex PCR; TCRdb lists only in-frame clones, some missing. The sample holds tens of thousands of clones, around nine tenths seen once. Sequencing was performed on blood. The receptors were gathered from a boy aged 2 to 10 with cystic fibrosis. The CDR3 runs from the conserved cysteine through the conserved F or W. D genes are given only for firm matches. A row's size may be missing; if present it is once, few, many or a size class.

CDR3 length,V gene,J gene,clone size,D gene,CDR3 protein,CDR3 DNA
15,TRBV5-4,TRBJ2-1,.,TRBD1,CASSWDRITYNEQFF,TGTGCCAGCAGCTGGGACAGAATAACCTACAATGAGCAGTTCTTC
15,TRBV7-9,TRBJ2-3,.,.,CASSGGTASTDTQYF,TGTGCCAGCAGCGGAGGGACAGCTAGCACAGATACGCAGTATTTT
15,TRBV5-1,TRBJ2-2,.,TRBD1,CASSLEDRFTGELFF,TGCGCCAGCAGCTTGGAGGACAGGTTCACCGGGGAGCTGTTTTTT
12,TRBV7-2,TRBJ1-1,.,.,CASSRGGTEAFF,TGTGCCAGCAGCCGAGGGGGGACTGAAGCTTTCTTT
13,TRBV7-2,TRBJ2-5,few,.,CASSLAFQETQYF,TGTGCCAGCAGCTTAGCATTCCAAGAGACCCAGTACTTC
15,TRBV6-5,TRBJ2-7,.,.,CASSTRGTVSYEQYF,TGTGCCAGCAGTACCAGGGGTACCGTCTCCTACGAGCAGTACTTC
12,TRBV7-9,TRBJ1-1,.,.,CASSLGTTEAFF,TGTGCCAGCAGCCTAGGGACGACTGAAGCTTTCTTT
14,TRBV7-2,TRBJ2-2,.,.,CASSLAGYTGELFF,TGTGCCAGCAGCTTAGCGGGGTACACCGGGGAGCTGTTTTTT
14,TRBV5-1,TRBJ2-5,.,.,CASSSTPSRGTQYF,TGCGCCAGCAGTAGTACTCCGTCAAGAGGTACCCAGTACTTC
15,TRBV7-9,TRBJ1-2,.,TRBD1,CASSLNQGGIYGYTF,TGTGCCAGCAGCTTAAACCAGGGGGGGATCTATGGCTACACCTTC
16,TRBV5-6,TRBJ2-1,.,TRBD2,CASSLPSSGAYNEQFF,TGTGCCAGCAGCTTACCCTCTAGCGGGGCCTACAATGAGCAGTTCTTC
15,TRBV5-1,TRBJ2-2,once,TRBD1,CASSPDRADTGELFF,TGCGCCAGCAGCCCGGACAGGGCAGACACCGGGGAGCTGTTTTTT
14,TRBV6-1,TRBJ2-7,.,TRBD1,CASRDRQGSSEQYF,TGTGCCAGCAGGGACCGACAGGGTTCCTCCGAGCAGTACTTC
13,TRBV6-1,TRBJ1-5,.,TRBD1,CASRDSRNQPQHF,TGTGCCAGTAGGGACAGCCGCAATCAGCCCCAGCATTTT
15,TRBV4-1,TRBJ1-2,.,.,CASSQSSVEGDGYTF,TGCGCCAGCAGCCAAAGCTCCGTGGAGGGGGATGGCTACACCTTC
13,TRBV19,TRBJ1-2,.,.,CASKGGPNYGYTF,TGTGCCAGTAAAGGCGGACCTAACTATGGCTACACCTTC
11,TRBV9,TRBJ2-2,.,.,CASAGGGELFF,TGTGCCAGCGCCGGGGGCGGGGAGCTGTTTTTT
15,TRBV2,TRBJ1-6,.,.,CASRPKSSYNSPLHF,TGTGCCAGCAGGCCAAAGAGCTCCTATAATTCACCCCTCCACTTT
13,TRBV6-6,TRBJ2-5,.,.,CASRGDLGETQYF,TGTGCCAGCAGGGGGGACCTCGGGGAGACCCAGTACTTC
11,TRBV27,TRBJ1-1,.,.,CASRQGPEAFF,TGTGCCAGCAGACAGGGCCCTGAAGCTTTCTTT
14,TRBV10-2,TRBJ2-3,.,.,CASSGAGTTDTQYF,TGCGCCAGCAGTGGGGCAGGGACCACAGATACGCAGTATTTT
13,TRBV7-9,TRBJ2-1,.,.,CASADSSYNEQFF,TGTGCCAGCGCGGACAGCTCCTACAATGAGCAGTTCTTC